The sequence of this TCR beta chain was determined in a study of T cell repertoires in cytomegalovirus infection. The CDR3 consists of 12 residues. Trimming cost V 5 bases and J 8 bases, with 7 bases left between them. The germline V gene has CDR1 MNHNS and CDR2 SASEGT. A word on this clonotype: Antigen specificity is unknown.

TCRdb used MiXCR to reprocess the reads, holding one entry per CDR3 protein. The sample lists 340,000 or so distinct CDR3 sequences, 25% occurring once. The sequence was collected from a human donor in good health (CMV status not recorded). Some clones in this sample may be carry-over from other donors' samples. The V gene is TRBV6-1, the J gene TRBJ1-6; D remains ambiguous. The sample was cultured PBMCs, taken from culture after CMV antigen stimulation. As DNA, the CDR3 is TGTGCCAGCAGTTACCGGGATTCACCCCTCCACTTT. It is translated as CASSYRDSPLHF.